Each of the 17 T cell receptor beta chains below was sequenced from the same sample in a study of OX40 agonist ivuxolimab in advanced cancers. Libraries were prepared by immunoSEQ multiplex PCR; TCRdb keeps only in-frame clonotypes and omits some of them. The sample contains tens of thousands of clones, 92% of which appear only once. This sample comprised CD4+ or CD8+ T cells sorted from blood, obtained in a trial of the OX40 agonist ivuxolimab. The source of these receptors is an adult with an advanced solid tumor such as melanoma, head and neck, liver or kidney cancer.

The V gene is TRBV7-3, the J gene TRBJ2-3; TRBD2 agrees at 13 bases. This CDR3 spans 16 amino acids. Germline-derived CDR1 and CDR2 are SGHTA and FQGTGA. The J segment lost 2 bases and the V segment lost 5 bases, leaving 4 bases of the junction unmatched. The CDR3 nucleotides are TGTGCCAGCAGCCCACTAGCGGGAGGGGACACAGATACGCAGTATTTT. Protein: CASSPLAGGDTDTQYF.

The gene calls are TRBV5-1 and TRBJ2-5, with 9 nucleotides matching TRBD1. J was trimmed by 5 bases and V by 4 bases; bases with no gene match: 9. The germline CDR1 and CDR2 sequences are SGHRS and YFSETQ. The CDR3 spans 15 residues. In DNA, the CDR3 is TGCGCCAGCAGCAGAGGACAGGGGTATGAGGAGACCCAGTACTTC. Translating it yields CASSRGQGYEETQYF.

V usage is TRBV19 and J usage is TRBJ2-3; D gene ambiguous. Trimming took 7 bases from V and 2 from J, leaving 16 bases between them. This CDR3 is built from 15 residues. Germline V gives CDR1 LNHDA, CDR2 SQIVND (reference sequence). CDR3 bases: TGTGCCAGTACCTCACGGCTGAGGCCCACAGATACGCAGTATTTT. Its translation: CASTSRLRPTDTQYF.

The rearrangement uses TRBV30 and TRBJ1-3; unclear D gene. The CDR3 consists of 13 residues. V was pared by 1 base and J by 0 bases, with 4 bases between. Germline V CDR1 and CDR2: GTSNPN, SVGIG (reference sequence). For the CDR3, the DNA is TGTGCCTGGAGTGCGAGCTCTGGAAACACCATATATTTT. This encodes CAWSASSGNTIYF.

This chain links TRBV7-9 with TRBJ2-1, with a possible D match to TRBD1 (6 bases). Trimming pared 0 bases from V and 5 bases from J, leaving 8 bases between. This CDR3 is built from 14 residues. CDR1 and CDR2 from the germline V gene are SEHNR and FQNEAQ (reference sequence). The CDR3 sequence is CASSLARTDNEQFF. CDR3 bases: TGTGCCAGCAGCTTAGCGCGGACAGACAATGAGCAGTTCTTC.

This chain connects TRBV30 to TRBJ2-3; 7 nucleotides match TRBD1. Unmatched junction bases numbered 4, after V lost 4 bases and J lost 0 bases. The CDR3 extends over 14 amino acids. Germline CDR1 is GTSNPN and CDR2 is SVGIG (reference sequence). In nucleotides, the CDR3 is TGTGCCTGGACCGGGACAGCTAGCACAGATACGCAGTATTTT. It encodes CAWTGTASTDTQYF.

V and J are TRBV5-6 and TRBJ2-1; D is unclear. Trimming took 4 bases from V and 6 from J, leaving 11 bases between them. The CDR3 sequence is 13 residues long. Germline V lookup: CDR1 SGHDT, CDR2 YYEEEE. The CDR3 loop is CASSVDPTNEQFF. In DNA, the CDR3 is TGTGCCAGCAGCGTGGACCCTACCAATGAGCAGTTCTTC.

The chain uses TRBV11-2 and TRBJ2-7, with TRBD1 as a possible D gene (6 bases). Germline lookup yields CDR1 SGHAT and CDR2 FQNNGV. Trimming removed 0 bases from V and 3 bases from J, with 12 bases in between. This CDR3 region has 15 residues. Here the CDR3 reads CASSLETGQLYEQYF. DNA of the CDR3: TGTGCCAGCAGCTTAGAGACAGGTCAGCTCTACGAGCAGTACTTC.

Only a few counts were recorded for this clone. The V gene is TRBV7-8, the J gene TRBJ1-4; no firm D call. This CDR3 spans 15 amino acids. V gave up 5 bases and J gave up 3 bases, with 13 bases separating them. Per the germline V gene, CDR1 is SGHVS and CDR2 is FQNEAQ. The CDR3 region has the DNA TGTGCCAGCAGCCGATCCCCAGATTCTAATGAAAAACTGTTTTTT. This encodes CASSRSPDSNEKLFF.

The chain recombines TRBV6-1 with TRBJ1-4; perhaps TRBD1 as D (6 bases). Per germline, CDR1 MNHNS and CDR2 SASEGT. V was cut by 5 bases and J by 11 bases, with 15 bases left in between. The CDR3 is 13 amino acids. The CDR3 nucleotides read TGTGCCAGCAGTCCGCGACAGGCCGACAAACTGTTTTTT. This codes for CASSPRQADKLFF.

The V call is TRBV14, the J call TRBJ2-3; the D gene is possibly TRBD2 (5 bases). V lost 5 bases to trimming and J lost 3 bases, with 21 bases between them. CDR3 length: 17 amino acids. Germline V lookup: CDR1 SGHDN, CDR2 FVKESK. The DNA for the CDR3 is TGTGCCAGCAGCTCTCTCTCGGGAAACGGTAGGACAGATACGCAGTATTTT. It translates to CASSSLSGNGRTDTQYF.

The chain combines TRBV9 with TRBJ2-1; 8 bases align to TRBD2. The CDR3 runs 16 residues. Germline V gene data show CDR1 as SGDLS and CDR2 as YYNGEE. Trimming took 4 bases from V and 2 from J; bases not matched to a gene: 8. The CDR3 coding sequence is TGTGCCAGCAGCCCCTCCGGGGGGGCCGCCTACAATGAGCAGTTCTTC. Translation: CASSPSGGAAYNEQFF.

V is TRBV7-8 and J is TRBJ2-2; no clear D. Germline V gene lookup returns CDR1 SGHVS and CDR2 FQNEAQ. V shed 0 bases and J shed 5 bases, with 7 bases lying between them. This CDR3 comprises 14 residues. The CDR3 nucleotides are TGTGCCAGCAGCTTAGCGATTGGAACCGGGGAGCTGTTTTTT. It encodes CASSLAIGTGELFF.

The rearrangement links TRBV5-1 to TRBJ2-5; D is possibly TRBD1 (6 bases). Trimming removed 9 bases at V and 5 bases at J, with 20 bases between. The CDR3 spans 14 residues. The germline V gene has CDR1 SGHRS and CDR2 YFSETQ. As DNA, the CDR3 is TGCGCCACCACGATCACAGGGACCGGGGAGACCCAGTACTTC. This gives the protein CATTITGTGETQYF.

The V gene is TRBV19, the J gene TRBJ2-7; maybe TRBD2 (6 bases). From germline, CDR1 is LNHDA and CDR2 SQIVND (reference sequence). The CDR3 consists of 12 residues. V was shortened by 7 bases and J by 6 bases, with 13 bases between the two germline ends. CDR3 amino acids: CASTGSSREQYF. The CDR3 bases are TGTGCCAGTACCGGGAGCAGCCGCGAGCAGTACTTC.

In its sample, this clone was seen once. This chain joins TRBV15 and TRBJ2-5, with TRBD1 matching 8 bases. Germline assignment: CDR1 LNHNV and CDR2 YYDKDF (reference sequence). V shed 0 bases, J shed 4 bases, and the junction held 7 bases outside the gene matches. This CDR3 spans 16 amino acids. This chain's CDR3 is CATSRDFGQGGETQYF. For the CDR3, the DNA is TGTGCCACCAGCAGAGATTTCGGACAGGGAGGAGAGACCCAGTACTTC.

As DNA, the CDR3 is TGTGCCAGCAGCCCTAGCGGGAGGGCATACAATGAGCAGTTCTTC. Its protein product is CASSPSGRAYNEQFF. J is TRBJ2-1 and V is TRBV7-3; the match to TRBD2 covers 12 bases. V lost 5 bases, J lost 4 bases, and 3 bases stayed unmatched. Germline V gene lookup returns CDR1 SGHTA and CDR2 FQGTGA. The CDR3 is 15 amino acids.